This TCR beta chain was sequenced during a study of early T cells in non-severe SARS-CoV-2 infection. For the study at large: Bulk RNA from unsorted whole blood was sequenced; chains were unpaired.

There are 17 residues in the CDR3. Germline V gene lookup returns CDR1 LGHNA and CDR2 YNFKEQ. Trimming cost V 0 bases and J 5 bases; bases outside gene matches: 7. This clonotype has ten or more counts. Its matching antigen is unknown. Study-level results: Sequences matched to VDJdb favored anti-spike CD8 responses, while private and CD4 specificities were missed.

The TCR library protocol was used to attach unique molecular identifiers. These identifiers were attached to individual cDNA molecules. TCRdb ran MiXCR on the 5' RACE reads and lists one entry per CDR3 protein. Among over 70,000 distinct CDR3 sequences, under 15% were seen once, and the ten largest hold more than 6.5%. V is TRBV4-2 and J is TRBJ2-2; 9 bases fit TRBD2. Sequencing was done on a sample of whole blood. This receptor was identified in an adult who was a healthcare worker with PCR-confirmed SARS-CoV-2 infection or an uninfected control (not recorded which). CDR3 region: CASSQDIAGDPTGELFF. The CDR3 bases are TGTGCCAGCAGCCAAGATATAGCGGGAGATCCAACCGGGGAGCTGTTTTTT.